Listed here are 6 T cell receptor beta chains from one sample, sequenced in a study of T-cell memory formation after mild COVID-19. TCRdb redid the calling of the 5' RACE reads with MiXCR, one entry per CDR3 protein. Here the sample spans around 140,000 distinct CDR3 sequences, around 21% being singletons. The specimen sequenced was PBMCs or a T cell subset sorted from them (not recorded which). The receptors derive from an adult woman who had mild COVID-19 (a few samples of this study predate the infection). Cell type and time point are not known.

The genes are TRBV5-1 and TRBJ2-7; the match to TRBD1 covers 7 bases. V was clipped by 4 bases and J by 5 bases; unmatched bases: 9. The CDR3 sequence is 14 residues long. Germline CDR1 is SGHRS and CDR2 is YFSETQ. The CDR3, as DNA: TGCGCCAGCAGCCGGGGACAGTCGAGCAACGAGCAGTACTTC. It codes for CASSRGQSSNEQYF. Drawing the rest from reference TRBV5-1 and TRBJ2-7, the complete variable domain is KAGVTQTPRYLIKTRGQQVTLSCSPISGHRSVSWYQQTPGQGLQFLFEYFSETQRNKGNFPGRFSGRQFSNSRSEMNVSTLELGDSALYLCASSRGQSSNEQYFGPGTRLTVT.

This clonotype was recorded a few times. The V and J genes are TRBV7-9 and TRBJ2-2; 8 bases line up with TRBD2. V was pared by 5 bases and J by 4 bases, with 6 bases of the junction left unmatched. This CDR3 has 15 residues. Germline V lookup: CDR1 SEHNR, CDR2 FQNEAQ (reference sequence). The CDR3 is CASSTLAGRTGELFF. The CDR3 DNA is TGTGCCAGCAGCACGCTAGCGGGTCGCACCGGGGAGCTGTTTTTT.

The sample holds a few counts of this clonotype. This chain uses TRBV5-5 with TRBJ2-1; 7 bases line up with TRBD1. Germline CDR1 reads SGHKS; CDR2 reads YYEKEE (reference sequence). Trimming removed 4 bases from V and 10 bases from J; junction bases left unmatched: 11. The CDR3 loop spans 14 amino acids. Here the CDR3 reads CASSTTNRGREQFF. DNA of the CDR3: TGTGCCAGCAGCACAACCAACAGGGGACGAGAGCAGTTCTTC.

This clonotype was seen repeatedly, ten times or more. The rearrangement links TRBV5-6 to TRBJ2-1; TRBD2 matches 13 bases. The CDR3 is 15 residues long. CDR1 is SGHDT and CDR2 is YYEEEE in the germline V gene. J gave up 7 bases and V 2 bases, and 3 bases lay outside the gene matches. CDR3 sequence: CASSFRTSGRNEQFF. CDR3 in DNA: TGTGCCAGCAGCTTCCGGACTAGCGGGAGAAATGAGCAGTTCTTC.

This clonotype was seen more than once but under ten times. The J gene is TRBJ2-7, the V gene TRBV10-3; D is uncertain. The CDR3 extends over 14 amino acids. V dropped 3 bases and J dropped 0 bases, with 9 bases sitting between them. In germline, CDR1 is ENHRY, CDR2 SYGVKD. The CDR3 protein is CAISDSKASYEQYF. In nucleotides, the CDR3 is TGTGCCATCAGTGACTCGAAGGCCTCCTACGAGCAGTACTTC.

CDR3 in DNA: TGCGCCAGCAGCTTGGCCTCGACAGGGGCGAGTACAGATACGCAGTATTTT. Its protein product is CASSLASTGASTDTQYF. The V and J genes are TRBV5-1 and TRBJ2-3; 8 bases are shared with TRBD1. The CDR3 has 17 residues. V shed 0 bases and J 3 bases; nucleotides not matched to a gene: 9. Looked up from germline, CDR1 is SGHRS and CDR2 is YFSETQ.